This TCR beta chain emerged from a study of technical replicates of blood from a handful of donors. TCRdb's copy holds only in-frame clones and misses some; the assay was immunoSEQ multiplex PCR. The sample includes roughly 93,000 clones, 95% of them seen just once. This receptor was taken from a human donor in good health. Sequenced sample: T cells isolated from PBMCs.

As DNA, the CDR3 is TGTGCCAGCAGTTTTACAGGGGCGAACACTGAAGCTTTCTTT. Translated: CASSFTGANTEAFF. This chain connects TRBV28 to TRBJ1-1; 7 bases match TRBD1. CDR3 length equals 14 residues. The J segment lost 1 base and the V segment lost 3 bases, leaving 2 bases of the junction unmatched. The germline gives CDR1 MDHEN, CDR2 SYDVKM.